This passage covers 17 T cell receptor beta chains from one sample sequenced in a study of blood T cells in healthy people across ages. Alongside a J-beta primer mix, a sample-barcoded 5' primer served in a second PCR lasting about 7 to 11 cycles. TCRdb redid the calling of the 5' RACE reads with MiXCR, one entry per CDR3 protein. The sample has some 710,000 distinct CDR3 sequences, less than 60% seen once; the top ten hold about a sixth. The sequencing sample was made of blood. Source of these receptors: an elderly man in good health.

This clonotype occurred once. CDR3 nucleotide sequence: TGTGCCAGCAGTTTGGGGGGCCCTAGGGAGCCCCAGCATTTT. This gives the protein CASSLGGPREPQHF. The chain couples TRBV28 to TRBJ1-5, with a tentative D call TRBD1 (6 bases). The CDR3 sequence is 14 residues long. Trimming removed 3 bases at V and 8 bases at J, with 14 bases between. CDR1 and CDR2 (germline): MDHEN, SYDVKM. Together with reference TRBV28 and TRBJ1-5, the CDR3 gives the full variable domain: DVKVTQSSRYLVKRTGEKVFLECVQDMDHENMFWYRQDPGLGLRLIYFSYDVKMKEKGDIPEGYSVSREKKERFSLILESASTNQTSMYLCASSLGGPREPQHFGDGTRLSIL.

The chain links TRBV27 to TRBJ1-2; 8 bases are shared with TRBD1. Trimming at V came to 7 bases and at J to 3 bases, leaving 10 bases not matched to a gene. CDR1 is MNHEY, CDR2 SMNVEV, per germline (reference sequence). This CDR3 spans 15 amino acids. This CDR3 reads CASNVDRVMDYGYTF. CDR3 nucleotides: TGTGCCAGCAATGTGGACAGGGTGATGGACTATGGCTACACCTTC.

The chain recombines TRBV10-3 with TRBJ2-2; D unclear. The CDR3 totals 16 residues. CDR1 and CDR2 (germline): ENHRY, SYGVKD. V gave up 0 bases and J gave up 0 bases, with 8 bases separating them. This CDR3 is CAISESGVTNTGELFF. The CDR3 DNA reads as TGTGCCATCAGTGAGTCGGGCGTAACGAACACCGGGGAGCTGTTTTTT.

The chain combines TRBV2 with TRBJ2-5; no firm D call. Germline assignment: CDR1 SNHLY and CDR2 FYNNEI. V lost 7 bases and J 0 bases, leaving 9 bases between the germline ends. The CDR3 extends over 13 amino acids. Written as DNA, the CDR3 is TGTGCCAGCACACAAAGGTACCAAGAGACCCAGTACTTC. Translated, it gives CASTQRYQETQYF.

A few counts support this clonotype. The genes are TRBV5-4 and TRBJ1-4; D perhaps matches TRBD1 (6 bases). The germline V and J ends were trimmed by 4 bases and 2 bases, with 15 bases remaining between them. Germline-derived CDR1 and CDR2 are SGHNT and YYREEE (reference sequence). The CDR3 spans 16 residues. CDR3 coding DNA: TGTGCCAGCAGCGATCGGAACAGGGTGACTAATGAAAAACTGTTTTTT. Its protein product is CASSDRNRVTNEKLFF. Full variable domain (missing parts from reference TRBV5-4 and TRBJ1-4): ETGVTQSPTHLIKTRGQQVTLRCSSQSGHNTVSWYQQALGQGPQFIFQYYREEENGRGNFPPRFSGLQFPNYSSELNVNALELDDSALYLCASSDRNRVTNEKLFFGSGTQLSVL.

J is TRBJ2-1 and V is TRBV7-3, with TRBD2 identical over 7 bases. The germline V gene has CDR1 SGHTA and CDR2 FQGTGA. This CDR3 is built from 17 residues. V lost 2 bases, J lost 4 bases, and 11 bases stayed unmatched. The DNA for the CDR3 is TGTGCCAGCAGCTTAGAGGGAAAGCGGGATGGGTACAATGAGCAGTTCTTC. It is translated as CASSLEGKRDGYNEQFF.

The chain combines TRBV5-1 with TRBJ2-1; 10 positions agree with TRBD2. The ends lost 2 bases at V and 6 bases at J; junction bases unmatched: 5. Looked up from germline, CDR1 is SGHRS and CDR2 is YFSETQ. The CDR3 is made up of 15 amino acids. The CDR3 spells CASSFGTSATNEQFF. Here the CDR3 DNA reads TGCGCCAGCAGCTTCGGGACTAGCGCCACCAATGAGCAGTTCTTC.

With respect to this clonotype: This could be a read error, since a much larger clone is one nucleotide away. The genes are TRBV29-1 and TRBJ2-5; unclear D gene. The J call is doubtful: the DNA matches TRBJ2-1 better. Germline CDR1 and CDR2: SQVTM and ANQGSEA. The CDR3 loop spans 12 amino acids. The CDR3 DNA reads as TGCAGCGTTGAAAAAGTCCAAGAGACCCAGTTCTTC. This translates into CSVEKVQETQFF.

The chain has TRBV10-3 and TRBJ2-1, with unresolved D. Germline CDR1 is ENHRY and CDR2 is SYGVKD. This CDR3 is 12 amino acids long. The V end lost 6 bases, the J end lost 9 bases, and 12 bases lay between the germline ends. CDR3 in amino acids: CAISAPQLEQFF. DNA of the CDR3: TGTGCCATCAGCGCCCCCCAACTTGAGCAGTTCTTC.

This clonotype was detected many times. J is TRBJ2-7 and V is TRBV20-1; TRBD2 matches 13 bases. Germline-derived CDR1 and CDR2 are DFQATT and SNEGSKA (reference sequence). V gave up 6 bases and J gave up 6 bases; unmatched junction bases: 8. This CDR3 spans 14 amino acids. This chain's CDR3 is CSARLAGGVLEQYF. CDR3 sequence (DNA): TGCAGTGCCCGACTAGCGGGAGGAGTTCTCGAGCAGTACTTC.

This clonotype was counted between two and nine times. The rearrangement joins TRBV29-1 to TRBJ2-3; TRBD1 agrees at 7 bases. The CDR3 is 14 residues long. Germline loops: CDR1 SQVTM, CDR2 ANQGSEA. V dropped 4 bases and J dropped 6; count of bases not matched to a gene: 10. CDR3 DNA: TGCAGCGTTGGGGAGACAGGGACGGGTGATACGCAGTATTTT. The encoded protein is CSVGETGTGDTQYF.

The CDR3 DNA reads as TGCAGTGCGAGAAAACTCGCTAGTGAGCAGTTCTTC. It specifies CSARKLASEQFF. The chain carries TRBV20-1 and TRBJ2-1; unclear D gene. Trimming cost V 6 bases and J 9 bases, with 15 bases left between them. The V gene's germline CDR1 is DFQATT and CDR2 SNEGSKA (reference sequence). The CDR3 length is 12 residues.

The rearrangement links TRBV28 to TRBJ2-5; D ambiguous. The V and J ends lost 6 bases and 5 bases respectively, with 7 bases between them. This CDR3 is 11 amino acids long. In germline, CDR1 is MDHEN, CDR2 SYDVKM. For the CDR3, the DNA is TGTGCCAGCAGAGACCGGGAGACCCAGTACTTC. Its protein is CASRDRETQYF.

In its sample, this clonotype was seen once. The rearrangement links TRBV24-1 to TRBJ1-5; weak D call: TRBD1 (6 bases). CDR1 and CDR2 (germline): KGHDR, SFDVKD. The germline V and J ends were trimmed by 4 bases and 2 bases, with 8 bases remaining between them. The CDR3 spans 14 residues. The CDR3 sequence: CATSEAGGNQPQHF. CDR3 DNA: TGTGCCACCAGTGAAGCAGGGGGCAATCAGCCCCAGCATTTT.

This chain's CDR3 is CSAAPGQGGYNEQFF. As DNA, the CDR3 is TGCAGTGCTGCACCTGGACAGGGCGGCTACAATGAGCAGTTCTTC. The rearrangement uses TRBV20-1 and TRBJ2-1; 8 bases line up with TRBD1. The ends lost 5 bases at V and 3 bases at J; junction bases unmatched: 9. Germline-derived CDR1 and CDR2 are DFQATT and SNEGSKA (reference sequence). CDR3 length equals 15 residues.

This chain uses TRBV5-5 with TRBJ2-7; TRBD2 matches at 7 bases. The germline V gene has CDR1 SGHKS and CDR2 YYEKEE (reference sequence). J lost 3 bases, V lost 4 bases, and 10 bases had no gene match. This CDR3 contains 15 residues. In DNA, the CDR3 is TGTGCCAGCAGCGTGGGACTAACCCTAGGCTACGAGCAGTACTTC. It is translated as CASSVGLTLGYEQYF.

The chain is built from TRBV4-3 and TRBJ2-3, with 8 bases that match TRBD2. After removal of 4 bases from V and 8 bases from J, the junction contained 5 bases not matched to a gene. The germline gives CDR1 LGHNA, CDR2 YSLEER. CDR3 length: 13 residues. The CDR3 DNA follows: TGCGCCAGCAGCCCCGGGACTAGTGCTACGCAGTATTTT. Its protein is CASSPGTSATQYF.